Listed here are 21 T cell receptor beta chains from one sample, sequenced in a study of beta chain features in type 1 diabetes. The entirety of the isolated RNA underwent reverse transcription, so expressed TCRB transcripts were sequenced. Profiled with immunoSEQ multiplex PCR; TCRdb holds only in-frame clones, not every one. This sample has 250,000 to 350,000 clones, with around 15% found just once. Sequencing used central memory CD4+ T cells from blood. These receptors were obtained from a man aged 30 to 45 in good health.

This clone was picked up one time. The chain links TRBV14 to TRBJ2-7, with TRBD1 matching over 8 bases. Germline V gene data show CDR1 as SGHDN and CDR2 as FVKESK. This CDR3 is built from 15 residues. V gave up 4 bases and J gave up 3 bases; unmatched junction bases: 8. The CDR3 sequence: CASSLQTGANYEQYV. The CDR3 nucleotides read TGTGCCAGCAGCCTACAGACAGGGGCCAACTACGAGCAGTACGTC.

The rearrangement links TRBV30 to TRBJ1-2; D perhaps matches TRBD1 (5 bases). Germline V gene data show CDR1 as GTSNPN and CDR2 as SVGIG (reference sequence). V gave up 1 base and J gave up 4 bases, with 7 bases separating them. This CDR3 has 12 amino acids. CDR3 region: CAWSEGFYGYTF. The DNA of the CDR3 is TGTGCCTGGAGTGAGGGGTTCTATGGCTACACCTTC. The full variable domain, with the rest looked up from reference TRBV30 and TRBJ1-2, is SQTIHQWPATLVQPVGSPLSLECTVEGTSNPNLYWYRQAAGRGLQLLFYSVGIGQISSEVPQNLSASRPQDRQFILSSKKLLLSDSGFYLCAWSEGFYGYTFGSGTRLTVV.

The chain uses TRBV7-7 and TRBJ2-2, with D possibly called TRBD1 or TRBD2 (5 bases each). Germline assignment: CDR1 SSHAT and CDR2 FNYEAQ (reference sequence). V was pared by 7 bases and J by 1 base, with 10 bases between. This CDR3 spans 14 amino acids. This CDR3 reads CASTGTRNTGELFF. As DNA, the CDR3 is TGTGCCAGCACCGGGACGCGGAACACCGGGGAGCTGTTTTTT.

The V and J genes are TRBV7-3 and TRBJ1-6; TRBD1 aligns across 7 bases. Looked up from germline, CDR1 is SGHTA and CDR2 is FQGTGA. V lost 6 bases and J lost 7; bases outside the gene matches: 9. The CDR3 spans 15 residues. CDR3 in amino acids: CASRTGTGENSPLHF. The DNA for the CDR3 is TGTGCCAGCAGGACAGGGACCGGGGAAAATTCACCCCTCCACTTT.

This clone was counted a few times. The chain is built from TRBV9 and TRBJ2-5; possibly TRBD2 for D (6 bases). V dropped 2 bases and J dropped 2 bases, with 10 bases sitting between them. The germline V gene has CDR1 SGDLS and CDR2 YYNGEE. The CDR3 runs 14 residues. As DNA, the CDR3 is TGTGCCAGCAGCGTTAGCGGCCTGCAAGAGACCCAGTACTTC. This codes for CASSVSGLQETQYF.

This clone occurred a few times. The chain has TRBV19 and TRBJ2-7; D ambiguous. This CDR3 has 14 amino acids. CDR1 is LNHDA and CDR2 is SQIVND in the germline V gene (reference sequence). The CDR3 bases are TGTGTCCATGCCCCACAGAGGTTCGTTACGAGGCAGTACGTC. Protein product: CVHAPQRFVTRQYV.

Only a few counts were recorded for this clone. CDR3 region: CASSLTLQEFSGNTIYF. The CDR3 region has the DNA TGTGCCAGCAGCCTAACCCTACAGGAATTCTCTGGAAACACCATATATTTT. V is TRBV7-2 and J is TRBJ1-3, with a weak D call TRBD1 (5 bases). V lost 5 bases, J lost 0 bases, and 17 bases lay in between. The germline V gene encodes CDR1 SGHTA and CDR2 FQGNSA. There are 17 residues in the CDR3.

This clone has more than one count but fewer than ten. J is TRBJ2-5 and V is TRBV19; 8 positions match TRBD1. This CDR3 has 12 residues. V was clipped by 6 bases and J by 7 bases; unmatched bases: 4. Germline V gives CDR1 LNHDA, CDR2 SQIVND (reference sequence). CDR3 in amino acids: CASRGQGATQYF. CDR3 nucleotides: TGTGCCAGTAGAGGACAGGGCGCGACCCAGTACTTC.

The rearrangement joins TRBV4-2 to TRBJ2-1; D possibly corresponds to TRBD2 (7 bases). V was trimmed by 0 bases and J by 8 bases, leaving 17 bases between them. The germline V gene encodes CDR1 LGHNA and CDR2 YNFKEQ. CDR3 length equals 16 residues. This CDR3 reads CASSQDRGARGYEQFF. Written as DNA, the CDR3 is TGTGCCAGCAGCCAAGATCGGGGGGCGAGGGGATATGAGCAGTTCTTC.

This clone was observed a few times. J is TRBJ2-5 and V is TRBV7-7; the D is unclear. Trimming cost V 3 bases and J 1 base, with 6 bases left between them. The CDR3 is 13 residues long. Germline assignment: CDR1 SSHAT and CDR2 FNYEAQ (reference sequence). This chain's CDR3 is CASSFGPQETQYF. Written as DNA, the CDR3 is TGTGCCAGCAGCTTTGGTCCCCAAGAGACCCAGTACTTC.

This clone showed up just a few times. The V gene is TRBV30, the J gene TRBJ2-3; D might be TRBD2 (6 bases). The CDR3 contains 15 residues. Germline CDR1 and CDR2: GTSNPN and SVGIG (reference sequence). The germline V and J ends were trimmed by 2 bases and 9 bases, with 21 bases remaining between them. The CDR3 DNA follows: TGTGCCTGGAGTCGGATTAAAGCGGGCCAAAGGACGCAGTATTTT. This translates into CAWSRIKAGQRTQYF.

The rearrangement joins TRBV30 to TRBJ1-2, with 7 bases aligning to TRBD1. Germline lookup yields CDR1 GTSNPN and CDR2 SVGIG (reference sequence). The CDR3 length is 14 residues. V lost 1 base to trimming and J lost 1 base; unmatched junction nucleotides: 3. This CDR3 reads CAWSGDSHNYGYTF. CDR3 in DNA: TGTGCCTGGAGTGGGGACAGCCATAACTATGGCTACACCTTC.

The chain employs TRBV7-9 and TRBJ2-5, with 12 nucleotides matching TRBD2. From germline, CDR1 is SEHNR and CDR2 FQNEAQ (reference sequence). This CDR3 region has 15 residues. V gave up 5 bases and J gave up 1 base; unmatched junction bases: 2. The CDR3 loop is CASSPTSGGQETQYF. For the CDR3, the DNA is TGTGCCAGCAGCCCGACTAGCGGGGGCCAAGAGACCCAGTACTTC. Full variable domain (missing parts from reference TRBV7-9 and TRBJ2-5): DTGVSQNPRHKITKRGQNVTFRCDPISEHNRLYWYRQTLGQGPEFLTYFQNEAQLEKSRLLSDRFSAERPKGSFSTLEIQRTEQGDSAMYLCASSPTSGGQETQYFGPGTRLLVL.

As regards this clone: A much more abundant neighbour one base away suggests this may be a read error. The rearrangement links TRBV4-1 to TRBJ2-1, with TRBD1 identical over 8 bases. V lost 0 bases, J lost 0 bases, and 4 bases stayed unmatched. The germline gives CDR1 MGHRA, CDR2 YSYEKL. The CDR3 contains 17 residues. This chain's CDR3 is CASSQDAGGSSYNEQFF. In DNA, the CDR3 is TGCGCCAGCAGCCAAGATGCAGGGGGCAGCTCCTACAATGAGCAGTTCTTC.

V is TRBV7-6 and J is TRBJ2-3, with TRBD2 matching over 13 bases. The CDR3 totals 16 residues. Trimming took 6 bases from V and 4 from J; bases not matched to a gene: 7. Per germline, CDR1 SGHVS and CDR2 FNYEAQ. In DNA, the CDR3 is TGTGCCAGCAGTCGGAGACTAGCGGGAGGCTCAGATACGCAGTATTTT. Protein sequence: CASSRRLAGGSDTQYF.

This clone was seen a few times. The chain links TRBV4-3 to TRBJ1-4; 10 bases align to TRBD1. The CDR3 is 15 amino acids. Trimming took 2 bases from V and 7 from J; bases not matched to a gene: 4. Germline V gives CDR1 LGHNA, CDR2 YSLEER. CDR3 amino acids: CASSQRQGASEKLFF. In DNA form, the CDR3 reads TGCGCCAGCAGCCAAAGACAGGGGGCTAGTGAAAAACTGTTTTTT.

The rearrangement uses TRBV18 and TRBJ2-5; 7 bases agree with TRBD1. The DNA end is a closer match to TRBJ2-7, so the J assignment may be wrong. Per germline, CDR1 KGHSH and CDR2 LQKENI. The CDR3 spans 15 residues. For the CDR3, the DNA is TGTGCCAGCTCTGCCGGGACAGCTAGCTCCTACGAGCAGTACTTC. Protein sequence: CASSAGTASSYEQYF.

This rearrangement joins TRBV6-1 to TRBJ2-3; a weak D match, TRBD1 (8 bases). The V gene lost 8 bases and the J gene lost 14 bases, with 17 bases spanning the gap. The CDR3 is made up of 11 amino acids. CDR1 is MNHNS and CDR2 is SASEGT in the germline V gene. The CDR3, as DNA: TGTGCCAGCTTCCAGGGGGCTAGCGGGTATTTT. Its translation: CASFQGASGYF.

This clone occurred a few times. The chain links TRBV5-1 to TRBJ1-1, with 8 bases lining up with TRBD1. The CDR3 has 17 residues. The V gene end was trimmed by 4 bases and the J gene end by 0 bases; junction bases not matched to a gene: 11. Looked up from germline, CDR1 is SGHRS and CDR2 is YFSETQ. CDR3: CASSPGGRVSMNTEAFF. The DNA of the CDR3 is TGCGCCAGCAGCCCAGGGGGCCGTGTGAGCATGAACACTGAAGCTTTCTTT.

This clone was picked up a small number of times. This chain uses TRBV7-9 with TRBJ2-1; D call uncertain. The V gene lost 7 bases and the J gene lost 9 bases, with 10 bases spanning the gap. CDR1 and CDR2 from the germline V gene are SEHNR and FQNEAQ (reference sequence). CDR3 length: 11 amino acids. CDR3 nucleotide sequence: TGTGCCAGCACCTCATCTACTGAGCAGTTCTTC. It is translated as CASTSSTEQFF. Looking up the rest from reference TRBV7-9 and TRBJ2-1 gives the full variable domain: DTGVSQNPRHKITKRGQNVTFRCDPISEHNRLYWYRQTLGQGPEFLTYFQNEAQLEKSRLLSDRFSAERPKGSFSTLEIQRTEQGDSAMYLCASTSSTEQFFGPGTRLTVL.

V gene TRBV25-1 combines with J gene TRBJ1-2, with D possibly matching TRBD1 (6 bases). V dropped 6 bases and J dropped 8 bases, with 13 bases sitting between them. The CDR3 extends over 12 amino acids. Per the germline V gene, CDR1 is MGHDK and CDR2 is SYGVNS. Here the CDR3 reads CASSPRGQGYTF. The DNA for the CDR3 is TGTGCCAGCAGCCCACGGGGGCAGGGCTACACCTTC.